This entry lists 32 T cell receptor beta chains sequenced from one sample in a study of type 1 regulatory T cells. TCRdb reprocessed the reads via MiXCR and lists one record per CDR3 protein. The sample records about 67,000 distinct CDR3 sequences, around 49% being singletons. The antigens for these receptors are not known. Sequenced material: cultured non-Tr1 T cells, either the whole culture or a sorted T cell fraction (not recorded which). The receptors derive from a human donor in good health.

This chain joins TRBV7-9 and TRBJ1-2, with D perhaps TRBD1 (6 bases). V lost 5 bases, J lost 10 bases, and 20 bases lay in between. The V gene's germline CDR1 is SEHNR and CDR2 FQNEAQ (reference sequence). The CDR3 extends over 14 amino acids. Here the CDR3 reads CASSLLERTANYTF. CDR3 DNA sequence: TGTGCCAGCAGCCTCCTCGAGAGGACAGCCAACTACACCTTC.

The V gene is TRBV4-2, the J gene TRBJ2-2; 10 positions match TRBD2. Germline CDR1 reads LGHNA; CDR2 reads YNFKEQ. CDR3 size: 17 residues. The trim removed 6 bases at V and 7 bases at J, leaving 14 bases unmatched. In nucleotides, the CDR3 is TGTGCCAGCAGGGAAGTCGCGGCTAGCGGGGGTAACGGGGAGCTGTTTTTT. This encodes CASREVAASGGNGELFF.

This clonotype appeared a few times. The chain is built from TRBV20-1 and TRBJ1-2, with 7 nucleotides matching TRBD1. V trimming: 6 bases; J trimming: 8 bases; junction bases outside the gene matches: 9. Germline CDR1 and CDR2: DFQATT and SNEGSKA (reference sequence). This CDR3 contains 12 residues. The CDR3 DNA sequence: TGCAGTGCACTCCGGGACAGCCGCGGCTACACCTTC. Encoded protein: CSALRDSRGYTF.

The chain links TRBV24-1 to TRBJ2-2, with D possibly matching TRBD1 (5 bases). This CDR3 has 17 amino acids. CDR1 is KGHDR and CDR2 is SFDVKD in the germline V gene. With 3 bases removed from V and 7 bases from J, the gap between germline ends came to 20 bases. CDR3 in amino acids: CATSDTSRIGVNGELFF. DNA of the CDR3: TGTGCCACCAGTGATACCTCTCGGATAGGGGTGAACGGGGAGCTGTTTTTT.

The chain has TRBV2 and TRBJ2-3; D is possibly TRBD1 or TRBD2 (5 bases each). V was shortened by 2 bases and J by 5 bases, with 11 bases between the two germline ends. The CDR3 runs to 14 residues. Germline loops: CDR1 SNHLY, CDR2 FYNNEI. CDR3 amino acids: CASSEFWDGDTQYF. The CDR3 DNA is TGTGCCAGCAGTGAATTCTGGGACGGAGATACGCAGTATTTT. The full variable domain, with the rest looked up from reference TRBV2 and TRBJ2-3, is EPEVTQTPSHQVTQMGQEVILRCVPISNHLYFYWYRQILGQKVEFLVSFYNNEISEKSEIFDDQFSVERPDGSNFTLKIRSTKLEDSAMYFCASSEFWDGDTQYFGPGTRLTVL.

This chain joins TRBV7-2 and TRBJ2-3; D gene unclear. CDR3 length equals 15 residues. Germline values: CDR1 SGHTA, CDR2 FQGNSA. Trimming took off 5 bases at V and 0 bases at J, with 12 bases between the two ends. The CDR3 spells CASSPNYLSTDTQYF. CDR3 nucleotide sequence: TGTGCCAGCAGCCCGAACTATCTTAGCACAGATACGCAGTATTTT. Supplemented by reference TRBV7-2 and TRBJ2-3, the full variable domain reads GAGVSQSPSNKVTEKGKDVELRCDPISGHTALYWYRQSLGQGLEFLIYFQGNSAPDKSGLPSDRFSAERTGGSVSTLTIQRTQQEDSAVYLCASSPNYLSTDTQYFGPGTRLTVL.

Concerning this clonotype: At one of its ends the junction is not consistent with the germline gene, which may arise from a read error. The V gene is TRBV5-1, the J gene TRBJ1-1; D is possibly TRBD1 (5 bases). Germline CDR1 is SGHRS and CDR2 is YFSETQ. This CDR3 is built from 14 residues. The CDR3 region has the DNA TGCGCCAGCAGCTTACGACAGAGGAACGCTGAAGCTTTCTTT. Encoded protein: CASSLRQRNAEAFF. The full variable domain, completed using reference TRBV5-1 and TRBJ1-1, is KAGVTQTPRYLIKTRGQQVTLSCSPISGHRSVSWYQQTPGQGLQFLFEYFSETQRNKGNFPGRFSGRQFSNSRSEMNVSTLELGDSALYLCASSLRQRNAEAFFGQGTRLTVV.

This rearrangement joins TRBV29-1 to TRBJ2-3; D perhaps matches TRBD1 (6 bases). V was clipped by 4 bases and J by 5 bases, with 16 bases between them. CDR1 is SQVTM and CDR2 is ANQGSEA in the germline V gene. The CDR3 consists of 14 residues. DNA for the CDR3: TGCAGCGTTGGTCGGTTGGGGGCGGGAGATACGCAGTATTTT. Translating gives CSVGRLGAGDTQYF.

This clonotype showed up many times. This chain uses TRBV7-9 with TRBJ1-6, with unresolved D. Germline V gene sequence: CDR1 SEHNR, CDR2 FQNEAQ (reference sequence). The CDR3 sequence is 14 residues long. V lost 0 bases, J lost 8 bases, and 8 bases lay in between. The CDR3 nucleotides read TGTGCCAGCAGCTTAGCGACTGCTCATTCACCCCTCCACTTT. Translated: CASSLATAHSPLHF.

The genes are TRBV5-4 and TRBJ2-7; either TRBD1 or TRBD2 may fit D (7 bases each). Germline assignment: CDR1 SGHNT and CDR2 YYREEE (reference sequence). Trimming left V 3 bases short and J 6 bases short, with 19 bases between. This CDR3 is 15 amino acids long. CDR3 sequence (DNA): TGTGCCAGCAGCTCGACCAGGGGGGGGGGGGTCGAGCAGTACTTC. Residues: CASSSTRGGGVEQYF.

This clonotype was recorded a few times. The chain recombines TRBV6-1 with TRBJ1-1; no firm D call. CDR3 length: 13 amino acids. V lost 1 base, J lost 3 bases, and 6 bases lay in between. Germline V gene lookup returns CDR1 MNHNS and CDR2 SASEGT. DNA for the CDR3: TGTGCCAGCAGTGAAGTTATAGACACTGAAGCTTTCTTT. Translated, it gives CASSEVIDTEAFF.

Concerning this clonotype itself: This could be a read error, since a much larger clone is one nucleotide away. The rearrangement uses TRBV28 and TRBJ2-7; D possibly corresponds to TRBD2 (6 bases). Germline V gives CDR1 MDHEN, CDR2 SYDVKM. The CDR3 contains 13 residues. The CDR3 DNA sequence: TGTGTCAGCAGCTTTAGCGGTACCTACGAGCAGTACTTC. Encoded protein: CVSSFSGTYEQYF. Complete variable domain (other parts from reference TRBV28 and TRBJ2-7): DVKVTQSSRYLVKRTGEKVFLECVQDMDHENMFWYRQDPGLGLRLIYFSYDVKMKEKGDIPEGYSVSREKKERFSLILESASTNQTSMYLCVSSFSGTYEQYFGPGTRLTVT.

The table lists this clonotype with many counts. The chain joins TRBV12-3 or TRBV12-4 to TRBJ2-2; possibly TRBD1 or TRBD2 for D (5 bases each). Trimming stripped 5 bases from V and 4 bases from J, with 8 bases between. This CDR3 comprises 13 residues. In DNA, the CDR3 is TGTGCCAGCAGTCCAGGGAGCACCGGGGAGCTGTTTTTT. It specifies CASSPGSTGELFF.

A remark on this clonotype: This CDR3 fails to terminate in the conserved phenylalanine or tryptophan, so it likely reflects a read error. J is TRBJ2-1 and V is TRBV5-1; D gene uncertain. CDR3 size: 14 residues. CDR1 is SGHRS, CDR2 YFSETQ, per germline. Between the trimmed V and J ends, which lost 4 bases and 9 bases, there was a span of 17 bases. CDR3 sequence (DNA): TGCGCCAGCAGCCAACCAACCAGTGTGAGTGAGCAGTTCTTA. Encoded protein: CASSQPTSVSEQFL.

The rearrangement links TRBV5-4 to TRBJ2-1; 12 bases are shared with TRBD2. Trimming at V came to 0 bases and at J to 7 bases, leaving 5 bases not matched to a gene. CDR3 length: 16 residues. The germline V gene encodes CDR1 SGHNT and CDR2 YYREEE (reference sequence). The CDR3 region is CASSLAPSGGGNEQFF. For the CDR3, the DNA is TGTGCCAGCAGCTTGGCGCCTAGCGGGGGGGGGAATGAGCAGTTCTTC.

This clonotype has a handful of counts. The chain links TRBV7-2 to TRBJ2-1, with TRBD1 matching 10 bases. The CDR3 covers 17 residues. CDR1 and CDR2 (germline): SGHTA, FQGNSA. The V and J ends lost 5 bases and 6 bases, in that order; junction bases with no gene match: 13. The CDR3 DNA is TGTGCCAGCAGCCTACTTTCCGGGACAGGGGCTTTCAATGAGCAGTTCTTC. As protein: CASSLLSGTGAFNEQFF. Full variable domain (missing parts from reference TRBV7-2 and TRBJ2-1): GAGVSQSPSNKVTEKGKDVELRCDPISGHTALYWYRQSLGQGLEFLIYFQGNSAPDKSGLPSDRFSAERTGGSVSTLTIQRTQQEDSAVYLCASSLLSGTGAFNEQFFGPGTRLTVL.

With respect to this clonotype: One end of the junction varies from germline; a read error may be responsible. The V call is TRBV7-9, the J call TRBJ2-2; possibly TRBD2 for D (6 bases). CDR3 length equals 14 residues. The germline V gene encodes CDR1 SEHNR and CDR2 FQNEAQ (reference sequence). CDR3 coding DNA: TGTGCCAGCAGCTTAGAAGGGTACTCCGGGGGGCTGTTTTTT. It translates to CASSLEGYSGGLFF.

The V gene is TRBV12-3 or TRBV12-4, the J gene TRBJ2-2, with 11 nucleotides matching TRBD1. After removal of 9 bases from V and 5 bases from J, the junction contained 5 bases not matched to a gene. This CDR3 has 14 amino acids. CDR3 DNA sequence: TGTGCCAGTAGGACAGGGGGCACAACCGGGGAGCTGTTTTTT. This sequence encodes CASRTGGTTGELFF.

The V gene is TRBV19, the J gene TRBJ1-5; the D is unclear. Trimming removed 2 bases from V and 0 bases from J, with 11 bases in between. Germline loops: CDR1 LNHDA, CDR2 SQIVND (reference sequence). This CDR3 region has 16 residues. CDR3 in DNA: TGTGCCAGTAGTATATCATGGGGAGATAGCAATCAGCCCCAGCATTTT. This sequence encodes CASSISWGDSNQPQHF.

In DNA, the CDR3 is TGTGCCAGCAGCTCGGGAGGGGGTTGGGGCACTGAAGCTTTCTTT. Its protein is CASSSGGGWGTEAFF. V and J are TRBV7-9 and TRBJ1-1; possible D gene TRBD1, 6 bases. V shed 4 bases and J shed 4 bases, with 16 bases lying between them. The CDR3 runs to 15 residues. CDR1 and CDR2 (germline): SEHNR, FQNEAQ (reference sequence).

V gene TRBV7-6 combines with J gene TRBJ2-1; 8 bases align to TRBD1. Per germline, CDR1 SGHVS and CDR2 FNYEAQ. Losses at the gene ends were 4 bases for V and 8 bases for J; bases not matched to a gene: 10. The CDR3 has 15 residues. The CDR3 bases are TGTGCCAGCAGCTCCCGGGACAGGAGTGGGGATGAGCAGTTCTTC. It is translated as CASSSRDRSGDEQFF.

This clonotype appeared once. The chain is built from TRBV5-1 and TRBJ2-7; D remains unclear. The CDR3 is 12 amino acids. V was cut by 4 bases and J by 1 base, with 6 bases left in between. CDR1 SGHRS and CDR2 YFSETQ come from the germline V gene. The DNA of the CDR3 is TGCGCCAGCAGCCCTCCTTCCTACGAGCAGTACTTC. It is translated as CASSPPSYEQYF. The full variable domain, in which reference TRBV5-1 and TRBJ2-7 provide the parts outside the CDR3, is KAGVTQTPRYLIKTRGQQVTLSCSPISGHRSVSWYQQTPGQGLQFLFEYFSETQRNKGNFPGRFSGRQFSNSRSEMNVSTLELGDSALYLCASSPPSYEQYFGPGTRLTVT.

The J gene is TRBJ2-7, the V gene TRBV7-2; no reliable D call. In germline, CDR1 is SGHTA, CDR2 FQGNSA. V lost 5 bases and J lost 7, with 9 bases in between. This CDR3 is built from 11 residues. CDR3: CASSLTWEQYF. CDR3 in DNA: TGTGCCAGCAGCCTCACTTGGGAGCAGTACTTC. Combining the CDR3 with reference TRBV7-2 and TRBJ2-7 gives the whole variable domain GAGVSQSPSNKVTEKGKDVELRCDPISGHTALYWYRQSLGQGLEFLIYFQGNSAPDKSGLPSDRFSAERTGGSVSTLTIQRTQQEDSAVYLCASSLTWEQYFGPGTRLTVT.

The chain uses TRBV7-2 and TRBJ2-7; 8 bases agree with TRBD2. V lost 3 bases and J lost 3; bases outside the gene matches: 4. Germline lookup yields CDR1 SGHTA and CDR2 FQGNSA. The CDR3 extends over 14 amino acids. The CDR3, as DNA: TGTGCCAGCAGCTTTAGCGGGGTAAGCTACGAGCAGTACTTC. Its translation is CASSFSGVSYEQYF.

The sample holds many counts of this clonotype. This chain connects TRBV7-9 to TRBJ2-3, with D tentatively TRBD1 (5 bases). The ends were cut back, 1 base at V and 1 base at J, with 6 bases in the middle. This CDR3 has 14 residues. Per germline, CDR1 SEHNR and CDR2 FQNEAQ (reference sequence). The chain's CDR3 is CASSLEGRTDTQYF. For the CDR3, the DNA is TGTGCCAGCAGCTTAGAGGGGCGCACAGATACGCAGTATTTT.

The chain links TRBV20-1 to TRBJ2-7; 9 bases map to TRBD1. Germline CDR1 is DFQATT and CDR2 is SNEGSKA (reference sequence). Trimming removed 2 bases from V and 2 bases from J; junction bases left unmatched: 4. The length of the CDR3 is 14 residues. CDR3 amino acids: CSARKDRGTYEQYF. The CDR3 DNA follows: TGCAGTGCTAGAAAGGACAGGGGTACCTACGAGCAGTACTTC.

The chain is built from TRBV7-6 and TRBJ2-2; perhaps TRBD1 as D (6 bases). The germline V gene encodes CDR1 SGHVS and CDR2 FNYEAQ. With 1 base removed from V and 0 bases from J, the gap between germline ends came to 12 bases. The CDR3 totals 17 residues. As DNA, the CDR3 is TGTGCCAGCAGCTTAGGACCACAGGGTTCGAACACCGGGGAGCTGTTTTTT. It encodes CASSLGPQGSNTGELFF.

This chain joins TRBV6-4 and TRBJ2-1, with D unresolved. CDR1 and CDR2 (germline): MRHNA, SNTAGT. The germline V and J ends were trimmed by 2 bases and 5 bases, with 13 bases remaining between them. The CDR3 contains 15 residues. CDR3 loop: CASSDPSKTNNEQFF. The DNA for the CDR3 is TGTGCCAGCAGTGACCCATCCAAAACTAACAATGAGCAGTTCTTC.

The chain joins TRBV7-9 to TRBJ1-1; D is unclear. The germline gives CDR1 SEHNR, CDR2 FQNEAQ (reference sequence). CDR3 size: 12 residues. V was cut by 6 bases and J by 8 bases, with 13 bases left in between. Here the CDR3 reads CASSFGVREAFF. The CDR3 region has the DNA TGTGCCAGCAGTTTCGGGGTAAGGGAAGCTTTCTTT.

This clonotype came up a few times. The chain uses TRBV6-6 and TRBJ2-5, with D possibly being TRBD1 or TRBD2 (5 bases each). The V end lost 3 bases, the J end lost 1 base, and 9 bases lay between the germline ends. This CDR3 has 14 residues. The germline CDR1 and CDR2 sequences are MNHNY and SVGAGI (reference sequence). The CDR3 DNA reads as TGTGCCAGCAGTTATGGGGGTCCCCAAGAGACCCAGTACTTC. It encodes CASSYGGPQETQYF.

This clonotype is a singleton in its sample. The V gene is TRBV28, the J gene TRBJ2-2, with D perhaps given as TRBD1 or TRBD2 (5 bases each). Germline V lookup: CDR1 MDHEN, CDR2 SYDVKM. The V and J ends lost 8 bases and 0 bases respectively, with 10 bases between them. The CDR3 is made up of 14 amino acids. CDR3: CASGGHTNTGELFF. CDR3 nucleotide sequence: TGTGCCAGCGGAGGACATACGAACACCGGGGAGCTGTTTTTT.

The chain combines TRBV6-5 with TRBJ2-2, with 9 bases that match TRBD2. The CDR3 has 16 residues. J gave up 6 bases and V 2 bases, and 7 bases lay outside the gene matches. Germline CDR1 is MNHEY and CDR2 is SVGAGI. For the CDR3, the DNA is TGTGCCAGCAGTTACCCTAGCGGGACCGGCCCCGGGGAGCTGTTTTTT. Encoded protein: CASSYPSGTGPGELFF.